The T cell receptor beta chain described here comes from a study of T cells after yellow fever vaccination. This clonotype was counted between two and nine times. What it binds is unknown. Template switching with 5'RACE generated the TCR cDNA and added a universal primer site and UMIs. Via MiXCR, TCRdb re-called the 5' RACE reads, giving one row per CDR3 protein. The data hold a few hundred thousand distinct CDR3 sequences, with around 21% observed a single time. CDR3 length: 16 residues. Germline V gives CDR1 MDHEN, CDR2 SYDVKM. Trimming left V 5 bases short and J 4 bases short, with 17 bases between. General study results and limits: Peaking on day 5 versus 15, the secondary response was faster but weaker. Bulk-population clonotypes that are abundant could appear as contaminants in FACS-sorted repertoires.

This sequence originates from a man aged 25 to 40 who received the YFV17D yellow fever vaccine. V and J are TRBV28 and TRBJ2-2; D unclear. Sequencing was performed on PBMCs, taken 15 days after the yellow fever booster vaccination. CDR3 loop: CASSGLGPGVTGELFF. CDR3 nucleotides: TGTGCCAGCAGTGGCCTCGGCCCTGGGGTCACCGGGGAGCTGTTTTTT.